This is a list of T cell receptor beta chains from one sample in a study of shared clonotypes between healthy human individuals. Method: immunoSEQ multiplex PCR; TCRdb's copy keeps in-frame clones and lacks some. This sample carries 950,000 to 1,100,000 clones, 75% to 85% of them seen once, and the ten largest clones take 0.61%. The material sequenced was memory CD4+ T cells from PBMCs. These receptors came from a young man in good health. Some clones in this sample may be carry-over from other donors' samples. Each CDR3 is given with its conserved first and last residue. The D gene is left open where the match is weak. Size is stated for part of the rows, as once, few or many counts, or as a class when the clone is expanded.

TRBV10-3	once	TRBJ1-2	TRBD1	CAIRPSSGQGDYGYTF	TGTGCCATCAGGCCCTCCAGCGGACAGGGGGATTATGGCTACACCTTC
TRBV4-3	.	TRBJ2-7	.	CASSQDLLGASSYEQYF	TGCGCCAGCAGCCAAGATCTCTTGGGGGCTAGCTCCTACGAGCAGTACTTC
TRBV5-5	.	TRBJ2-7	.	CASSLLGYEQYF	TGTGCCAGCAGCTTGCTAGGCTACGAGCAGTACTTC
TRBV6-1	.	TRBJ2-3	TRBD1	CASSQTLTGEDTQYF	TGTGCCAGCAGTCAAACACTTACAGGGGAAGATACGCAGTATTTT
TRBV18	.	TRBJ2-2	.	CASSPQLWGDTGELFF	TGTGCCAGCTCACCTCAACTTTGGGGGGACACCGGGGAGCTGTTTTTT
TRBV5-1	once	TRBJ2-2	.	CASSPGTTTGELFF	TGCGCCAGCAGCCCCGGGACCACCACCGGGGAGCTGTTTTTT
TRBV27	.	TRBJ2-2	TRBD2	CASPGLADPGTGELFF	TGTGCCAGCCCGGGACTAGCGGACCCAGGCACCGGGGAGCTGTTTTTT
TRBV5-4	.	TRBJ2-2	.	CASSPRQGETGELFF	TGTGCCAGCAGCCCGAGGCAGGGCGAAACCGGGGAGCTGTTTTTT
TRBV19	.	TRBJ2-7	TRBD2	CASSIDGTSGSYEQYF	TGTGCCAGTAGTATAGACGGGACTAGCGGGAGCTACGAGCAGTACTTC
TRBV5-1	.	TRBJ1-3	.	CASSSEYRGNTIYF	TGCGCCAGCAGCTCGGAATATAGGGGAAACACCATATATTTT
TRBV7-8	few	TRBJ1-3	TRBD1	CASSSRDRGRENTIYF	TGTGCCAGCAGCTCCCGGGACAGGGGGCGTGAAAACACCATATATTTT
TRBV28	.	TRBJ1-1	.	CASSIPGNTEAFF	TGTGCCAGCAGTATACCCGGGAACACTGAAGCTTTCTTT
TRBV10-1	.	TRBJ1-5	.	CVPGRDQPQHF	TGCGTCCCGGGCAGGGATCAGCCCCAGCATTTT
TRBV27	.	TRBJ2-6	.	CASSLNGGTGANVLTF	TGTGCCAGCAGTTTAAATGGGGGGACTGGGGCCAACGTCCTGACTTTC
TRBV2	.	TRBJ1-5	.	CASSREGTGLNQPQHF	TGTGCCAGCAGTCGCGAGGGAACAGGTCTAAATCAGCCCCAGCATTTT
TRBV23-1	.	TRBJ2-7	.	CASSQSGSDGGEQYF	TGCGCCAGCAGTCAATCAGGATCAGATGGGGGCGAGCAGTACTTC
TRBV7-8	.	TRBJ1-1	.	CASIRGDAQLNTEAFF	TGTGCCAGCATCCGGGGGGACGCCCAATTAAACACTGAAGCTTTCTTT
TRBV25-1	.	TRBJ2-2	TRBD2	CASTIGGRDTGELFF	TGTGCCAGCACGATAGGCGGGAGGGACACCGGGGAGCTGTTTTTT
TRBV7-6	.	TRBJ2-7	TRBD1	CASSRQGAYEQYF	TGTGCCAGCAGCCGACAGGGGGCTTACGAGCAGTACTTC
TRBV11-1	.	TRBJ2-1	.	CASSSGSVYNEQFF	TGTGCCAGCAGCTCGGGATCCGTCTACAATGAGCAGTTCTTC
TRBV5-1	many	TRBJ1-4	TRBD1	CASRPQGAPNEKLFF	TGCGCCAGCAGACCCCAGGGGGCGCCTAATGAAAAACTGTTTTTT
TRBV28	.	TRBJ1-2	.	CAIGRPELSYTF	TGTGCCATCGGCAGGCCGGAACTTAGCTACACCTTC
TRBV2	.	TRBJ2-7	.	CASSGLREQYF	TGTGCCAGCAGTGGCCTGCGGGAGCAGTACTTC
TRBV6-5	.	TRBJ2-7	TRBD2	CASSHPSSGRQYF	TGTGCCAGCAGCCACCCGTCAAGCGGGAGGCAGTACTTC
TRBV7-9	.	TRBJ1-5	.	CASSHLDGRGFAQPQHF	TGTGCCAGCAGCCATTTGGACGGGAGGGGTTTCGCTCAGCCCCAGCATTTT
TRBV28	few	TRBJ2-2	.	CASSAFGLGGGELFF	TGTGCCAGCAGCGCCTTTGGCCTTGGGGGCGGGGAGCTGTTTTTT
TRBV28	few	TRBJ1-4	TRBD1	CASSLAGDSREKLFF	TGTGCCAGCAGTTTAGCCGGGGACAGTCGTGAAAAACTGTTTTTT
TRBV7-3	.	TRBJ2-7	.	CASSLLLGGDYEQYF	TGTGCCAGCAGCTTACTCCTGGGGGGAGACTACGAGCAGTACTTC
TRBV21-1	.	TRBJ2-2	.	CASSNPGLAGFTGELFF	TGTGCCAGCAGCAATCCAGGACTAGCGGGATTCACCGGGGAGCTGTTTTTT
TRBV6-1	.	TRBJ2-1	.	CASGGLYNEQFF	TGTGCCAGTGGGGGCCTCTACAATGAGCAGTTCTTC
TRBV18	.	TRBJ1-1	TRBD1	CASSPTQGQGATEAFF	TGTGCCAGCTCACCTACACAGGGACAGGGGGCTACTGAAGCTTTCTTT
TRBV6-1	.	TRBJ1-4	TRBD1	CASRAGGSTNEKLFF	TGTGCCAGCAGGGCAGGGGGATCAACTAATGAAAAACTGTTTTTT
TRBV7-6	.	TRBJ1-4	.	CASKPQGSTNEKLFF	TGTGCCAGCAAACCACAGGGTTCCACTAATGAAAAACTGTTTTTT
TRBV29-1	once	TRBJ2-2	.	CSVGDAQAGELLF	TGCAGCGTTGGCGATGCGCAGGCCGGGGAGCTGCTTTTT
TRBV5-1	once	TRBJ2-2	.	CASSPGQITGELFF	TGCGCCAGCAGCCCAGGACAGATCACCGGGGAGCTGTTTTTT
TRBV7-3	.	TRBJ1-4	.	CASSSGAGEKLFF	TGTGCCAGCAGCTCTGGGGCGGGTGAAAAACTGTTTTTT
TRBV18	.	TRBJ2-5	.	CASHSPSVGRETQYF	TGTGCCAGCCACTCCCCTTCCGTCGGGAGAGAGACCCAGTACTTC
TRBV29-1	.	TRBJ1-2	TRBD1	CSVEGRGLNYGYTF	TGCAGCGTTGAAGGCAGGGGGCTTAACTATGGCTACACCTTC
TRBV4-1	many	TRBJ2-5	.	CASSQANRETQYF	TGCGCCAGCAGCCAAGCCAATAGAGAGACCCAGTACTTC
TRBV2	.	TRBJ2-1	TRBD1	CASRDNRGRYNEQFF	TGTGCCAGCAGGGACAACAGGGGTCGGTACAATGAGCAGTTCTTC
TRBV7-2	.	TRBJ2-7	TRBD1	CASTMGQGVGEQYF	TGTGCCAGCACCATGGGACAGGGGGTTGGCGAGCAGTACTTC
TRBV7-9	.	TRBJ2-7	TRBD2	CASSNQAGVYEQYF	TGTGCCAGCAGTAACCAGGCGGGAGTCTACGAGCAGTACTTC
TRBV2	.	TRBJ2-2	.	CASRAGQARLFF	TGTGCCAGCAGAGCCGGCCAGGCTCGGCTGTTTTTT
TRBV7-3	.	TRBJ1-1	TRBD1	CASSFTGTGYTEAFF	TGTGCCAGCAGCTTCACCGGGACAGGGTACACTGAAGCTTTCTTT
TRBV5-6	.	TRBJ2-1	TRBD2	CASSLVGTSVYNEQFF	TGTGCCAGCAGCTTGGTTGGGACTAGCGTATACAATGAGCAGTTCTTC
TRBV11-2	.	TRBJ2-7	TRBD1	CASSGGTGGYYEQYF	TGTGCCAGCAGCGGGGGGACAGGGGGCTATTACGAGCAGTACTTC